One sample yielded the 3 T cell receptor beta chains listed below, sequenced in a study of cytomegalovirus exposure and HLA in healthy donors. Primers for the PCR totalled 60 Vbeta and 13 Jbeta. Here immunoSEQ multiplex PCR was the method, and the copy in TCRdb shows in-frame clones only, minus some. The sample has over 90,000 clones; around 69% are singletons. The sequenced material came from PBMCs. The origin of the receptors is a woman aged 55-70 years in good health and CMV-seropositive.

This clone was detected once. The CDR3: CALGQGTSGYTF. Written as DNA, the CDR3 is TGTGCCCTCGGACAGGGTACTAGTGGCTACACCTTC. The V and J genes are TRBV10-3 and TRBJ1-2; 8 nucleotides line up with TRBD1. From germline, CDR1 is ENHRY and CDR2 SYGVKD. The CDR3 has 12 residues. With 11 bases clipped from V and 7 bases from J, the junction kept 9 bases outside the gene matches.

V is TRBV27 and J is TRBJ2-7, with TRBD2 matching 7 bases. V shed 3 bases, J shed 0 bases, and the junction held 8 bases outside the gene matches. The length of the CDR3 is 16 residues. From germline, CDR1 is MNHEY and CDR2 SMNVEV (reference sequence). CDR3 coding DNA: TGTGCCAGCAGTTTTGGAGCGGGGCCCGTCTCCTACGAGCAGTACTTC. This sequence encodes CASSFGAGPVSYEQYF.

The V and J genes are TRBV28 and TRBJ2-1; D remains ambiguous. The CDR3 runs to 16 residues. The V gene lost 5 bases and the J gene lost 2 bases, with 16 bases spanning the gap. Germline values: CDR1 MDHEN, CDR2 SYDVKM. CDR3 amino acids: CASSVTGAQTYNEQFF. CDR3 coding DNA: TGTGCCAGCAGTGTAACCGGTGCTCAAACCTACAATGAGCAGTTCTTC.